Given below is one TCR beta chain in context. It lacks a known antigen. Per-nucleotide qualities are absent, and no much larger clonotype sits a single base away. This record belongs to a study of T cell responses to AZD1222 COVID-19 vaccine (dated by TCRdb to about 2021). At the level of the whole study: TCR sequencing was performed for 233 trial participants, of whom around 200 were given two doses of AZD1222 and about 25 were given two doses of MenACWY control vaccine. Trial participants were enrolled by age into subgroups of 18-55, 56-69 and 70-plus years, and around 150, 28 and 57 TCR-sequenced participants, respectively, were included in these subgroups.

The CDR3 regions of human TCRbeta chains were analyzed by immunosequencing. Processing in the source paper ran as follows. Repertoire TCRs were checked for matches against a reference library of SARS-CoV-2-specific TCRs that had been generated using the MIRA antigen-specificity platform. Breadth was defined as the fraction of unique TCRs that were SARS-CoV-2-associated. Depth was defined as the fraction of total T cells that were SARS-CoV-2-associated. Using the MIRA data, each spike-specific TCR was assigned both to the spike region to which the TCR was reactive and to a CD4 or CD8 class. Log10-transformed breadth and depth values were compared by one-way ANOVA with Sidak's multiple comparisons tests. In its TCRdb copy, this immuneACCESS table keeps in-frame sequences only and misses some clones. Where compared with another copy, unresolved V genes explain less than half of these, and the others have no known cause. Clone size and the V and J calls come from that table; the DNA yielded D and trimming. Across this sample there are 70,000 to 95,000 clones, with about nine tenths seen only once. The ten largest clones add up to around a tenth of the sample.

Study-level results and caveats: A significant rise in spike-specific TCR breadth and depth was observed after two AZD1222 doses relative to day 0 and relative to MenACWY recipients. The whole spike protein was spanned by vaccine-associated CD4 TCRs, and dominant responses were seen in regions 160-218 and 743-854. In the small 56-69-year group, the increase in depth fell short of significance, most likely because of low power. No day 14 peak-response samples were available, so repertoires were characterized only after the peak T cell response. Epitopes outside the regions mutated in the B.1.351 and B.1.1.7 variants were reportedly recognized by nearly half of the unique spike-specific TCRs. Conclusions about previously exposed vaccinees are limited, since just a handful of AZD1222 recipients were seropositive for SARS-CoV-2 at baseline. Participants were mostly white British, with more females than males. The authors suggested clonal diversity may have been underestimated.

The meaning of the sample's time point label: about 28 days (+/-7) after the second vaccine dose. AZD1222 recipients given second doses at about 4 weeks or at about 12 weeks were pooled, since spike-specific TCR depth and breadth were not found to differ between the two schedules. Vaccinee samples were obtained from the UK trials COV001 and COV002, which included a single-blind randomized controlled phase 2/3 trial of AZD1222 (ChAdOx1 nCoV-19) in healthy adults. For TCRbeta chain sequencing, PBMC samples from trial participants were taken at day 0 and at day 28 after the second dose. The material was peripheral blood, obtained 28 days after the second AZD1222 dose. The TCR comes from an adult who received the AZD1222 COVID-19 vaccine.

The nucleotides are TGTGCCAGCAGCTTAAGGCCGCCAGACAGGGCCGATGAGCAGTTCTTC. It translates to CASSLRPPDRADEQFF. The chain is encoded by TRBV7-3 joined to TRBJ2-1; the central 7 bases match TRBD1. Unmatched junction bases come to 11, with V trimmed by 1 base and J by 8 bases. From its cysteine to its phenylalanine, the CDR3 spans 16 amino acids. The DNA shown is the 48-base CDR3, in frame from base 1. The CDR1 and CDR2 encoded by the germline V gene are SGHTA and FQGTGA.